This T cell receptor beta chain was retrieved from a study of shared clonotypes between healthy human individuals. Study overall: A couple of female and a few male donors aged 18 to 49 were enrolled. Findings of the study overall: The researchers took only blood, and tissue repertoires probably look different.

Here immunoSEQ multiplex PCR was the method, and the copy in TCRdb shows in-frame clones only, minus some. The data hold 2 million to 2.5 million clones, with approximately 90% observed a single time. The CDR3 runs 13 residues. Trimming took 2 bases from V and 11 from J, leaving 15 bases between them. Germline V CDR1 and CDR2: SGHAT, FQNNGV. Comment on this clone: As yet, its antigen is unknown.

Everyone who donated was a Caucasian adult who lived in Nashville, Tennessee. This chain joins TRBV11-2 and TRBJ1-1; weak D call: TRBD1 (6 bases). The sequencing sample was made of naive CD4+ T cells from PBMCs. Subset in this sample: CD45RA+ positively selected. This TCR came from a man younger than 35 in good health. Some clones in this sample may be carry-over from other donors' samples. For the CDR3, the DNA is TGTGCCAGCAGCTTATATCCCACAGGGACCGCTTTCTTT. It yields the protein CASSLYPTGTAFF.